These T cell receptor beta chains were read from a single sample in a study of T cell changes during pregnancy in multiple sclerosis. Libraries were prepared by immunoSEQ multiplex PCR; TCRdb keeps only in-frame clonotypes and omits some of them. Among more than 80,000 clones listed, about nine tenths were seen once. Source: PBMCs, taken in the first trimester of pregnancy. These receptors originate from a female donor in good health, serving as a control in a pregnancy study. Some clones in this sample may be carry-over from other donors' samples. Both conserved end residues are part of each CDR3. Fields, in order: D gene, clone size, V gene, J gene, CDR3 protein, CDR3 DNA. D genes are given only for firm matches. Not every row has a clone size; where given, it reads once, few, many or a size class.

>.|.|TRBV29-1|TRBJ2-1
CSVIRTSHNEQFF
TGCAGCGTTATTCGGACTTCCCACAATGAGCAGTTCTTC
>.|few|TRBV29-1|TRBJ1-2
CSVDGHNYGYTF
TGCAGCGTTGACGGTCATAACTATGGCTACACCTTC
>TRBD2|.|TRBV28|TRBJ2-5
CASSLAGGTETQYF
TGTGCCAGCAGTTTAGCGGGGGGAACGGAGACCCAGTACTTC
>TRBD1|.|TRBV28|TRBJ2-1
CASSFSYRGRNEQFF
TGTGCCAGCAGTTTTTCTTACAGGGGTCGGAATGAGCAGTTCTTC
>.|.|TRBV28|TRBJ1-2
CASSSILRGYTF
TGTGCCAGCAGTTCTATACTCCGTGGCTACACCTTC
>.|.|TRBV6-1|TRBJ1-2
CASGTALGYTF
TGTGCCAGCGGAACAGCCTTAGGCTACACCTTC
>TRBD2|.|TRBV6-5|TRBJ2-3
CASKGLAGGRDTQYF
TGTGCCAGCAAAGGACTAGCGGGGGGGCGGGATACGCAGTATTTT
>.|once|TRBV11-2|TRBJ1-4
CASSSLGGEKLFF
TGTGCCAGCAGCTCCCTGGGGGGTGAAAAACTGTTTTTT
>.|.|TRBV4-3|TRBJ2-2
CASSQERQGYTGELFF
TGCGCCAGCAGCCAAGAACGGCAGGGCTACACCGGGGAGCTGTTTTTT
>TRBD1|.|TRBV7-3|TRBJ1-2
CASSSGQGNGYTF
TGTGCCAGCAGCTCGGGACAGGGGAATGGCTACACCTTC
>TRBD2|.|TRBV27|TRBJ2-1
CASSTGLEVYEQFF
TGTGCCAGCAGTACGGGACTAGAGGTCTATGAGCAGTTCTTC
>TRBD1|.|TRBV5-5|TRBJ1-1
CASSRGQSTEAFF
TGTGCCAGCAGCAGGGGACAGTCCACTGAAGCTTTCTTT
>.|.|TRBV5-6|TRBJ2-1
CASSLGGNEQFF
TGTGCCAGCAGCTTGGGAGGCAATGAGCAGTTCTTC
>.|.|TRBV20-1|TRBJ1-1
CSARLATEAFF
TGCAGTGCTAGGTTGGCCACTGAAGCTTTCTTT
>.|many|TRBV27|TRBJ1-2
CASSIAFTGTYGYTF
TGTGCCAGCAGTATAGCCTTCACAGGGACCTATGGCTACACCTTC
>.|.|TRBV9|TRBJ2-7
CASKEFYEQYF
TGTGCCAGCAAAGAGTTCTACGAGCAGTACTTC
>TRBD2|.|TRBV7-9|TRBJ2-5
CASSLLSGRGETQYF
TGTGCCAGCAGTTTACTCAGCGGGAGAGGGGAGACCCAGTACTTC
>.|.|TRBV15|TRBJ1-4
CATGLEEDSELFF
TGTGCCACCGGCTTAGAGGAGGACAGTGAACTGTTTTTT
>.|.|TRBV19|TRBJ1-3
CASSERIQVRSGNTIYF
TGTGCCAGTAGTGAACGTATTCAGGTCCGCTCTGGAAACACCATATATTTT
>.|.|TRBV6-1|TRBJ1-4
CASSAGETNEKLFF
TGTGCCAGCAGTGCCGGGGAGACTAATGAAAAACTGTTTTTT
>.|.|TRBV6-6|TRBJ2-7
CASSYGRVHEQYF
TGTGCCAGCAGTTACGGCAGGGTCCACGAGCAGTACTTC
>TRBD2|few|TRBV28|TRBJ2-3
CASSSLAGVRTDTQYF
TGTGCCAGCAGTTCTCTAGCGGGAGTTCGCACAGATACGCAGTATTTT
>.|.|TRBV11-2|TRBJ2-1
CASSFLETRSGQFF
TGTGCCAGCAGCTTCCTCGAGACGCGGTCGGGGCAGTTCTTC
>TRBD2|.|TRBV11-2|TRBJ2-1
CASSPRTSGVHNEQFF
TGTGCCAGCAGCCCAAGGACTAGCGGGGTACACAATGAGCAGTTCTTC
>.|.|TRBV15|TRBJ2-5
CATTPDRTGWETQYF
TGTGCCACCACTCCTGATCGCACAGGGTGGGAGACCCAGTACTTC
>.|.|TRBV19|TRBJ1-5
CASTPGGVSNQPQHF
TGTGCCAGTACCCCCGGAGGTGTTAGCAATCAGCCCCAGCATTTT
>TRBD1|.|TRBV4-1|TRBJ1-5
CASSSRGSEQPQHF
TGCGCCAGCAGCTCCAGGGGGAGCGAGCAGCCCCAGCATTTT
>.|.|TRBV9|TRBJ2-2
CASSVAIGGTGELFF
TGTGCCAGCAGCGTAGCCATCGGAGGCACCGGGGAGCTGTTTTTT
>.|.|TRBV4-2|TRBJ1-5
CASSQEGVSNQPQHF
TGTGCCAGCAGCCAAGAAGGGGTAAGCAATCAGCCCCAGCATTTT
>.|.|TRBV6-5|TRBJ2-1
CASSYTRGGADNEQFF
TGTGCCAGCAGTTACACGAGGGGGGGAGCGGACAATGAGCAGTTCTTC
>TRBD2|once|TRBV7-8|TRBJ2-5
CASSAGLARETQYF
TGTGCCAGCAGCGCGGGACTAGCTAGGGAGACCCAGTACTTC
>TRBD2|.|TRBV28|TRBJ2-3
CASSVSGLAGGRTDTQYF
TGTGCCAGCAGTGTTTCTGGACTAGCGGGAGGCCGCACAGATACGCAGTATTTT
>TRBD2|.|TRBV4-1|TRBJ2-1
CASSQSGRGNNEQFF
TGCGCCAGCAGCCAGAGCGGGAGGGGAAACAATGAGCAGTTCTTC
>.|.|TRBV2|TRBJ1-1
CASRREVNTEAFF
TGTGCCAGCAGGAGGGAGGTGAACACTGAAGCTTTCTTT
>.|.|TRBV5-1|TRBJ1-2
CASSLASGGPNYGYTF
TGCGCCAGCAGCTTGGCTTCCGGGGGGCCTAACTATGGCTACACCTTC
>TRBD1|.|TRBV28|TRBJ1-1
CASSTQGGDTEAFF
TGTGCCAGCAGCACACAGGGGGGAGACACTGAAGCTTTCTTT
>TRBD1|.|TRBV19|TRBJ2-6
CASSSGQGAFLRSGANVLTF
TGTGCCAGTAGTAGTGGGCAGGGGGCCTTCCTCCGCTCTGGGGCCAACGTCCTGACTTTC
>TRBD1|once|TRBV27|TRBJ1-2
CASSWNRGLFYGYTF
TGTGCCAGCAGTTGGAACAGGGGGCTGTTCTATGGCTACACCTTC
>TRBD1|.|TRBV28|TRBJ1-4
CASSFQTGRGVATNEKLFF
TGTGCCAGCAGTTTCCAGACAGGGCGGGGGGTTGCAACTAATGAAAAACTGTTTTTT
>.|.|TRBV6-1|TRBJ2-1
CASAFQEYNEQFF
TGTGCCAGCGCATTTCAGGAATACAATGAGCAGTTCTTC
>TRBD1|.|TRBV7-9|TRBJ2-5
CASSERDRETQYF
TGTGCCAGCAGCGAACGGGACAGGGAGACCCAGTACTTC
>TRBD2|.|TRBV7-3|TRBJ2-1
CASSLITSGKYNEQFF
TGTGCCAGCAGCTTAATAACTAGCGGGAAATACAATGAGCAGTTCTTC
>.|.|TRBV4-1|TRBJ2-7
CASSQSSGDYEQYF
TGCGCCAGCAGCCAGTCCTCGGGGGACTACGAGCAGTACTTC
>.|.|TRBV28|TRBJ1-5
CASSLLTERGQPQHF
TGTGCCAGCAGTTTATTGACAGAACGAGGTCAGCCCCAGCATTTT
>.|.|TRBV6-1|TRBJ2-7
CASREGGGSYEQYF
TGTGCCAGCAGGGAAGGAGGGGGCTCCTACGAGCAGTACTTC
>.|.|TRBV28|TRBJ2-7
CASRRPTGSQRHEQYF
TGTGCCAGCAGGCGCCCCACGGGATCCCAAAGACACGAGCAGTACTTC
>.|.|TRBV7-8|TRBJ2-7
CASSLDGSVLSYEQYF
TGTGCCAGCAGCTTAGACGGTAGCGTCCTTTCCTACGAGCAGTACTTC
>TRBD1|.|TRBV5-3|TRBJ1-1
CARSFTGGMNTEAFF
TGTGCCAGAAGCTTTACAGGGGGCATGAACACTGAAGCTTTCTTT
>.|.|TRBV19|TRBJ1-5
CASSMVAGAGQPQHF
TGTGCCAGTAGTATGGTAGCAGGGGCCGGACAGCCCCAGCATTTT
>.|.|TRBV7-9|TRBJ2-7
CASSPNSYEQYF
TGTGCCAGCAGCCCCAACAGCTACGAGCAGTACTTC
>TRBD1|.|TRBV4-2|TRBJ1-4
CASSSPAGTGGLGNEKLFF
TGTGCCAGCAGCTCGCCTGCCGGGACAGGGGGTTTAGGGAATGAAAAACTGTTTTTT
>.|.|TRBV27|TRBJ1-1
CASSLIRESEAFF
TGTGCCAGCAGTTTAATCCGGGAGAGTGAAGCTTTCTTT
>TRBD1|.|TRBV29-1|TRBJ2-3
CSVEDWDRGVAGRGTSTDTQYF
TGCAGCGTTGAAGACTGGGACAGGGGTGTAGCGGGGAGGGGGACTAGCACAGATACGCAGTATTTT
>.|few|TRBV7-9|TRBJ1-2
CASSSRRVGYGYTF
TGTGCCAGCAGCTCCCGCAGGGTTGGCTATGGCTACACCTTC